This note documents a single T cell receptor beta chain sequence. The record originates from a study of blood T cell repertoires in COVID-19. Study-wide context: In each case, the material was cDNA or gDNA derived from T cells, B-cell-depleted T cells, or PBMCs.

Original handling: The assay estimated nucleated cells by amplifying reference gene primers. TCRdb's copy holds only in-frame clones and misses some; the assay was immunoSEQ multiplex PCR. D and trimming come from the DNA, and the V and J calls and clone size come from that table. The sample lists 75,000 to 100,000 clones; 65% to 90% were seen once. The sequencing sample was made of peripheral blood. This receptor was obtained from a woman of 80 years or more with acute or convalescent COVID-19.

CDR3 protein: CASSPDANYNSPLHF. The CDR3 bases are TGCGCCAGCAGCCCTGATGCGAACTATAATTCACCCCTCCACTTT. J is TRBJ1-6 and V is TRBV5-1; D is uncertain. The CDR3 is 15 amino acids. V gave up 4 bases and J gave up 3 bases, with 11 bases separating them. Per the germline V gene, CDR1 is SGHRS and CDR2 is YFSETQ.